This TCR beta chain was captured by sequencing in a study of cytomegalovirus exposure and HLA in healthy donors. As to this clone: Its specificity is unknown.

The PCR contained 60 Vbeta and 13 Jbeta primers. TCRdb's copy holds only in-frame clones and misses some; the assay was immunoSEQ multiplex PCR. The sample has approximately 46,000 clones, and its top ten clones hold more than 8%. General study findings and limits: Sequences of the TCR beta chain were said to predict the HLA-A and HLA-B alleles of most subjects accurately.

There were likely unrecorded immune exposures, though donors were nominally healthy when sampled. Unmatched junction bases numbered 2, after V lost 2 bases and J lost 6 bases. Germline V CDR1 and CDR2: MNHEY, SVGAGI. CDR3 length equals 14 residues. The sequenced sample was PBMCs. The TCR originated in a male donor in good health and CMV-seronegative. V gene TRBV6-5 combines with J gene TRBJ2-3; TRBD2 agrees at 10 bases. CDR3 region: CASSYERGGDTQYF. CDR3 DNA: TGTGCCAGCAGTTACGAGCGGGGGGGGGATACGCAGTATTTT.